This paragraph covers one T cell receptor beta chain sequence. This clonotype has a handful of counts. Which antigen it targets is not known. Per-base qualities were not stored, and no clone one base away is much larger. The data were taken from a study of type 1 and type 2 diabetes patients listed by TCRdb under 2016. Concerning the study at large: Eight or nine type 1 diabetes patients, four type 2 diabetes patients and roughly 6 nondiabetic controls, all recruited in China, made up the cohort. V gene usage was similar between roughly 19-cycle and approximately 23-cycle amplification, suggesting similar primer efficiencies and random PCR bias. The study profiled TCRbeta repertoires by high-throughput sequencing to compare type 1 diabetes, type 2 diabetes and nondiabetic individuals. Across the study, CD4+ and CD8+ T cells were positively selected from PBMCs by means of CD4 or CD8 MicroBeads on MACS columns. Type 2 diabetes patients were included as a disease comparison group for the type 1 diabetes patients. Paired-end sequencing of TCRbeta libraries was performed on Illumina HiSeq 2000 or MiSeq instruments. Altogether, 15 million to 20 million paired-end reads were produced across the whole study.

The CDR3 measures 15 amino acids from cysteine to phenylalanine. Only the CDR3 DNA stays, 45 bases, in frame from base 1. Between the V and J ends, shortened by 3 bases and 6 bases respectively, the junction contains 15 bases. The germline V gene (reference sequence) provides CDR1 LNHDA and CDR2 SQIVND. Standard classification criteria for type 1 or type 2 diabetes were met by all diabetic patients, and glucose and C-peptide were assessed by WHO-recommended methods. Donors with other autoimmune diseases or infections within the previous four weeks were excluded. From each participant, 7.5 to 10 milliliters of peripheral blood were collected. LymphoPrep density separation was used to isolate PBMCs. The data were produced on an Illumina MiSeq. Genomic DNA from sorted T cell subsets served as template for TCRbeta CDR3 amplification. The TCRbeta CDR3 region was amplified by multiplex PCR with 30 forward and 13 reverse primers. After the PCR products were purified with AMPure XP beads, a second PCR of 25 cycles was run to add indices and adaptors. Before sequencing, the libraries were purified from gel with the QIAquick Gel Extraction Kit. In the original analysis: FLASH was used to merge the paired-end reads, and IgBLAST was used to align the reads to IMGT V, D and J germline references. Reads with less than 70% alignment identity to germline references were removed, leaving around 10 million reads across the study. CDR3 boundaries, reading frame and productivity were assigned according to IMGT definitions. A highly-expanded clone was defined as any clone making up 1% or more of reads, and normalized Shannon entropy served as the measure of diversity. Group differences in Shannon entropy were tested with unpaired two-tailed t-tests. TCRdb cleaned the public reads at Q25 with fastp, built clones with MiXCR and kept in-frame beta chains. Records with the same CDR3 protein are collapsed into one entry carrying the most frequent genes and DNA. The V and J calls and clone size are TCRdb's, not the authors'. The sample table lists some 250,000 distinct CDR3 sequences, around 47% of them with a count of one. The top ten hold roughly 13% of the sample.

Study-wide findings and limitations: Type 2 diabetes patients had few highly-expanded CD4+ clones, median one, accounting for a median about 4% of reads. Because only a limited number of T2D and control samples were sequenced, some T1D-only HECs might also appear in more T2D or control samples. V and J gene usage patterns of type 2 diabetes and control samples were highly correlated, averaging around 0.97 between samples. Study groups were not matched for age and gender, which possibly biased interpretation. In both CD4+ and CD8+ T cells, type 2 diabetes repertoires were highly diverse and significantly more diverse than type 1 diabetes repertoires.

This sequence was found in a man younger than 30 with type 2 diabetes. Sequencing was done on a sample of peripheral blood mononuclear cells (PBMCs). The receptor chain draws on TRBV19 and TRBJ2-1, with the identity of the D gene unclear. The CDR3 sequence is CASSIPARLANEQFF. Here is the DNA: TGTGCCAGTAGTATCCCCGCGCGCTTGGCCAATGAGCAGTTCTTC.